This TCR beta chain was found in a study of T cells after yellow fever vaccination. Comments on this clonotype: The antigen is unknown.

The CDR3 totals 13 residues. Per germline, CDR1 DFQATT and CDR2 SNEGSKA (reference sequence). V was pared by 3 bases and J by 7 bases, with 13 bases between. Broader study findings: A faster peak, day 5 versus 15, was reached by the weaker secondary response.

TCRdb re-derived calls from the 5' RACE reads in MiXCR, one entry per CDR3 protein. The sample records a few hundred thousand distinct CDR3 sequences, 3.5% to 4.5% being singletons. The clonotype comes from a man aged 18-30 years who received the YFV17D yellow fever vaccine. The material sequenced was PBMCs, taken 5 days after the yellow fever booster vaccination. V is TRBV20-1 and J is TRBJ1-5, with D tentatively TRBD1 (5 bases). The CDR3 is CSARGVGRQPQHF. Written as DNA, the CDR3 is TGCAGTGCTAGGGGGGTAGGGCGGCAGCCCCAGCATTTT.